Below are 18 T cell receptor beta chains sequenced from a single sample in a study of cytomegalovirus exposure and HLA in healthy donors. Vbeta (60) and Jbeta (13) primers were used in the PCR. Method: immunoSEQ multiplex PCR; TCRdb's copy keeps in-frame clones and lacks some. The repertoire has under 200,000 clones, approximately 81% of them found once; the top ten carry around 6.7%. Sequencing used PBMCs. These receptors came from a woman in her twenties or thirties in good health and CMV-seropositive.

The chain's CDR3 is CASSILQHSLRDYGYTF. The DNA of the CDR3 is TGTGCCAGTAGTATTCTACAGCATAGTCTACGAGACTATGGCTACACCTTC. The rearrangement links TRBV19 to TRBJ1-2; D is unclear. This CDR3 contains 17 residues. V dropped 3 bases and J dropped 3 bases, with 20 bases sitting between them. The germline gives CDR1 LNHDA, CDR2 SQIVND (reference sequence). Full variable domain (outside the CDR3, taken from reference TRBV19 and TRBJ1-2): DGGITQSPKYLFRKEGQNVTLSCEQNLNHDAMYWYRQDPGQGLRLIYYSQIVNDFQKGDIAEGYSVSREKKESFPLTVTSAQKNPTAFYLCASSILQHSLRDYGYTFGSGTRLTVV.

The rearrangement joins TRBV5-5 to TRBJ1-2, with 10 bases fitting TRBD1. J was trimmed by 4 bases and V by 5 bases; bases with no gene match: 11. From germline, CDR1 is SGHKS and CDR2 YYEKEE (reference sequence). The CDR3 runs 16 residues. CDR3 bases: TGTGCCAGCAGTCCCTCGACAGGGGGCCTCTCCTATGGCTACACCTTC. Protein product: CASSPSTGGLSYGYTF.

The chain recombines TRBV7-9 with TRBJ2-7; 9 nucleotides align to TRBD1. Germline CDR1 and CDR2: SEHNR and FQNEAQ (reference sequence). The CDR3 has 14 amino acids. V dropped 5 bases and J dropped 6; count of bases not matched to a gene: 8. The CDR3 DNA reads TGTGCCAGCAGCCTCCACCGGGACAGGGCCGAGCAGTACTTC. It yields the protein CASSLHRDRAEQYF.

The chain joins TRBV27 to TRBJ1-2; perhaps TRBD1 as D (5 bases). Germline CDR1 and CDR2: MNHEY and SMNVEV (reference sequence). The CDR3 spans 11 residues. Trimming removed 5 bases from V and 8 bases from J, with 9 bases in between. As DNA, the CDR3 is TGTGCCAGCAGTCCAGGGCGCGGCTACACCTTC. Amino acid sequence: CASSPGRGYTF.

V usage is TRBV6-5 and J usage is TRBJ1-2; D is perhaps TRBD1 (6 bases). V lost 3 bases and J 7 bases, leaving 15 bases between the germline ends. This CDR3 is built from 14 residues. Germline CDR1 and CDR2: MNHEY and SVGAGI. The CDR3 nucleotides read TGTGCCAGCAGTTATGGTCAGGGGCAGGGTGGCTACACCTTC. Translation: CASSYGQGQGGYTF.

The V call is TRBV2, the J call TRBJ1-2; D remains unclear. CDR1 SNHLY and CDR2 FYNNEI come from the germline V gene. The V gene lost 6 bases and the J gene lost 1 base, with 6 bases spanning the gap. This CDR3 contains 12 residues. The CDR3 sequence is CASRADNYGYTF. In DNA form, the CDR3 reads TGTGCCAGCAGGGCGGATAACTATGGCTACACCTTC.

This chain connects TRBV29-1 to TRBJ1-1; no clear D. Per the germline V gene, CDR1 is SQVTM and CDR2 is ANQGSEA. This CDR3 spans 13 amino acids. V lost 3 bases and J 5 bases, leaving 13 bases between the germline ends. The DNA for the CDR3 is TGCAGCGTTGAGAATCCTCCGGGAACTGAAGCTTTCTTT. Residues: CSVENPPGTEAFF.

The chain employs TRBV13 and TRBJ1-2; the D gene is possibly TRBD1 (5 bases). Germline V gives CDR1 PRHDT, CDR2 FYEKMQ (reference sequence). V was clipped by 3 bases and J by 5 bases, with 13 bases between them. This CDR3 is 14 amino acids long. The CDR3 here is CASSFRGKEYGYTF. CDR3 nucleotide sequence: TGTGCCAGCAGCTTCCGGGGGAAGGAATATGGCTACACCTTC.

The chain employs TRBV28 and TRBJ1-5; TRBD1 is a possible D gene (5 bases). The CDR3 covers 16 residues. Per germline, CDR1 MDHEN and CDR2 SYDVKM. With 5 bases removed from V and 5 bases from J, the gap between germline ends came to 19 bases. The CDR3 DNA follows: TGTGCCAGCAGTCCCCTGGGGGGTTTTGTGGATCAGCCCCAGCATTTT. Its translation is CASSPLGGFVDQPQHF.

The V gene is TRBV6-5, the J gene TRBJ1-2; D is possibly TRBD1 (5 bases). The CDR3 is made up of 14 amino acids. Germline-derived CDR1 and CDR2 are MNHEY and SVGAGI. The V end lost 5 bases, the J end lost 6 bases, and 16 bases lay between the germline ends. Written as DNA, the CDR3 is TGTGCCAGCAGTAAGGGACTCTCGGGCCATGGCTACACCTTC. Its translation: CASSKGLSGHGYTF.

The J gene is TRBJ2-7, the V gene TRBV10-1; D possibly corresponds to TRBD1 (5 bases). CDR3 size: 13 residues. Germline values: CDR1 WNHNN, CDR2 SYGVQD (reference sequence). V shed 3 bases and J shed 1 base, with 7 bases lying between them. CDR3 nucleotides: TGCGCCAGCAGTGAAGGGGTGTCCTACGAGCAGTACTTC. As protein: CASSEGVSYEQYF.

The rearrangement links TRBV6-6 to TRBJ1-5; D perhaps matches TRBD1 (5 bases). Germline V gene data show CDR1 as MNHNY and CDR2 as SVGAGI (reference sequence). V lost 4 bases and J lost 4, with 11 bases in between. The CDR3 runs 14 residues. For the CDR3, the DNA is TGTGCCAGCAGTTTCAACTCAGGGAATCAGCCCCAGCATTTT. Translated: CASSFNSGNQPQHF.

The rearrangement joins TRBV12-2 to TRBJ2-2; the tabulated D call, TRBD1, remains unverified against the DNA. TRBV12-2 is a recognized pseudogene. The CDR3 sequence is 16 residues long. This chain's CDR3 is CASRTGPGQNTGELFF. The CDR3, as DNA: TGTGCAAGTCGCACAGGCCCGGGCCAAAACACCGGGGAGCTGTTTTTT.

V is TRBV27 and J is TRBJ2-3; D unresolved. The CDR3 consists of 17 residues. CDR1 and CDR2 (germline): MNHEY, SMNVEV (reference sequence). Trimming left V 6 bases short and J 4 bases short, with 23 bases between. The CDR3 region is CASSQYKSVRWPDTQYF. Here the CDR3 DNA reads TGTGCCAGCAGCCAATACAAGTCCGTGAGGTGGCCAGATACGCAGTATTTT.

The DNA of the CDR3 is TGTGCCAGCCGAGGCCCCACCAACAATGAGCAGTTCTTC. Amino acids: CASRGPTNNEQFF. This rearrangement joins TRBV21-1 to TRBJ2-1; the D call TRBD2 from the table was never checked on the DNA. TRBV21-1 is described as a pseudogene. The CDR3 consists of 13 residues.

The chain joins TRBV6-4 to TRBJ1-6; no reliable D call. CDR3 size: 14 residues. Germline V gene sequence: CDR1 MRHNA, CDR2 SNTAGT. Trimming took off 3 bases at V and 2 bases at J, with 5 bases between the two ends. CDR3: CASSERAYNSPLHF. For the CDR3, the DNA is TGTGCCAGCAGTGAACGGGCCTATAATTCACCCCTCCACTTT.

The CDR3 here is CASSRPEGSYNEQFF. The CDR3 DNA sequence: TGTGCCAGCAGCCGTCCGGAGGGTTCCTACAATGAGCAGTTCTTC. The chain links TRBV6-5 to TRBJ2-1; weak D call: TRBD2 (6 bases). There are 15 residues in the CDR3. V lost 6 bases and J lost 1, with 13 bases in between. Germline CDR1 is MNHEY and CDR2 is SVGAGI.

The chain recombines TRBV5-1 with TRBJ1-3, with D perhaps TRBD1 (6 bases). CDR1 and CDR2 (germline): SGHRS, YFSETQ. This CDR3 region has 15 residues. V lost 4 bases, J lost 0 bases, and 11 bases lay in between. CDR3 in amino acids: CASSLSGVSGNTIYF. CDR3 bases: TGCGCCAGCAGCCTTTCAGGGGTCTCTGGAAACACCATATATTTT.